The 21 T cell receptor beta chains given below trace back to one sample, sequenced in a study of T cell clonality in common variable immunodeficiency. Measured with immunoSEQ multiplex PCR; TCRdb has only the in-frame clones, and not every one. The data show 30,000 to 40,000 clones, with none appearing a single time. These receptors lack a known antigen. Findings and caveats of the study: Fewer deletions and N-nucleotide insertions were reportedly seen in common variable immunodeficiency TCR beta sequences.

Sequenced material: peripheral blood mononuclear cells. These receptors were obtained from a human donor with common variable immunodeficiency.

For this clone: The read stops 3 residues short of the end of the CDR3; the missing end is completed from the germline J gene. V is TRBV7-9 and J is TRBJ1-1; 7 bases line up with TRBD1. V dropped 2 bases and J dropped 1; count of bases not matched to a gene: 4. CDR1 and CDR2 (germline): SEHNR, FQNEAQ (reference sequence). The CDR3 contains 15 residues. Partial CDR3 DNA: TGTGCCAGCAGCTTAACCGGGACAGAGAACACTGAA. Its protein is CASSLTGTENTE. The full CDR3 reads CASSLTGTENTEAFF. The full variable domain, its missing parts supplied by reference TRBV7-9 and TRBJ1-1, is DTGVSQNPRHKITKRGQNVTFRCDPISEHNRLYWYRQTLGQGPEFLTYFQNEAQLEKSRLLSDRFSAERPKGSFSTLEIQRTEQGDSAMYLCASSLTGTENTEAFFGQGTRLTVV.

This clone was seen at least ten times. The observed sequence ends 3 residues before the CDR3 terminus, with the missing tail filled in from the germline J gene. The genes are TRBV9 and TRBJ1-1; TRBD1 is a possible D gene (5 bases). Germline values: CDR1 SGDLS, CDR2 YYNGEE. The ends were cut back, 4 bases at V and 1 base at J, with 17 bases in the middle. The CDR3 has 16 residues. The part of the CDR3 DNA that was read is TGTGCCAGCAGCTCCTGGGCTGGGGGGGAGAACACTGAA. It translates to CASSSWAGGENTE. The full CDR3 sequence reads CASSSWAGGENTEAFF. Using reference TRBV9 and TRBJ1-1 for the parts outside the CDR3, the full variable domain is DSGVTQTPKHLITATGQRVTLRCSPRSGDLSVYWYQQSLDQGLQFLIQYYNGEERAKGNILERFSAQQFPDLHSELNLSSLELGDSALYFCASSSWAGGENTEAFFGQGTRLTVV.

This clone was counted a few times. The observed sequence ends 3 residues before the CDR3 terminus, with the missing tail filled in from the germline J gene. The rearrangement uses TRBV6-1 and TRBJ2-7; TRBD1 is a possible D gene (6 bases). The CDR3 consists of 15 residues. CDR1 MNHNS and CDR2 SASEGT come from the germline V gene. V was trimmed by 4 bases and J by 6 bases, leaving 19 bases between them. CDR3 residues: CASSALGGGNAEQYF. CDR3 DNA (partial): TGTGCCAGCAGTGCCCTAGGGGGTGGAAACGCCGAG.

Comment on this clone: The missing CDR3 end, 3 residues past where the read stops, is filled in from the germline J gene. This chain connects TRBV7-6 to TRBJ2-6; 8 bases match TRBD1. The CDR3 totals 14 residues. The germline V gene has CDR1 SGHVS and CDR2 FNYEAQ. Here the CDR3 reads CASSLLGQASVLTF. Incomplete CDR3 DNA: TGTGCCAGCAGCTTATTGGGACAGGCCTCTGTC.

This clone has just a few counts. The read halts 3 residues ahead of the CDR3 end, with the missing end drawn from the germline J gene. V is TRBV2 and J is TRBJ1-5; the D is unclear. The CDR3 consists of 13 residues. V was clipped by 0 bases and J by 6 bases, with 6 bases between them. Per the germline V gene, CDR1 is SNHLY and CDR2 is FYNNEI. CDR3 bases read: TGTGCCAGCAGTGAAGCCCGGGTTCAGCCC. As protein: CASSEARVQP. In full, the CDR3 reads CASSEARVQPQHF.

In this sample, this clone turned up a few times. The CDR3 end is not reached by the read, which stops 3 residues before it; the germline J gene fills it in. The gene calls are TRBV11-2 and TRBJ2-7, with TRBD2 matching 7 bases. After removal of 5 bases from V and 3 bases from J, the junction contained 10 bases not matched to a gene. The CDR3 runs 15 residues. Germline V gene data show CDR1 as SGHAT and CDR2 as FQNNGV. CDR3 loop: CASSRTPGLIYEQYF. The sequenced part of the CDR3 DNA is TGTGCCAGCAGCCGTACCCCGGGACTAATCTACGAG. Filled out from reference TRBV11-2 and TRBJ2-7, the complete variable domain reads EAGVAQSPRYKIIEKRQSVAFWCNPISGHATLYWYQQILGQGPKLLIQFQNNGVVDDSQLPKDRFSAERLKGVDSTLKIQPAKLEDSAVYLCASSRTPGLIYEQYFGPGTRLTVT.

This clone appeared many times. From the germline J gene comes the end of the CDR3, since the read stops 3 residues before it. The rearrangement joins TRBV19 to TRBJ1-6, with a possible D match to TRBD1 (6 bases). The germline V gene has CDR1 LNHDA and CDR2 SQIVND (reference sequence). Trimming took off 5 bases at V and 9 bases at J, with 17 bases between the two ends. The CDR3 runs 15 residues. This CDR3 is CASSQQGPQTSPLHF. CDR3 bases read: TGTGCCAGTAGTCAACAGGGCCCGCAGACTTCACCC.

This clone was observed many times. The missing CDR3 end, 3 residues past where the read stops, is filled in from the germline J gene. The chain uses TRBV18 and TRBJ2-7; 12 bases are a match to TRBD2. Germline V gives CDR1 KGHSH, CDR2 LQKENI. The CDR3 spans 18 residues. V shed 7 bases, J shed 0 bases, and the junction held 13 bases outside the gene matches. The CDR3 DNA, read in part, is TGTGCCAGCTACCCGACTAGCGGGGGCCGTCTGAGCTCCTACGAG. Translated, it gives CASYPTSGGRLSSYE. The full CDR3 reads CASYPTSGGRLSSYEQYF. Variable domain in full (rest from reference TRBV18 and TRBJ2-7): NAGVMQNPRHLVRRRGQEARLRCSPMKGHSHVYWYRQLPEEGLKFMVYLQKENIIDESGMPKERFSAEFPKEGPSILRIQQVVRGDSAAYFCASYPTSGGRLSSYEQYFGPGTRLTVT.

This clone was found many times. CDR3 loop: CASSGLNETQYF. The part of the CDR3 DNA that was read is TGTGCCAGCAGTGGACTTAACGAGACC. The rearrangement joins TRBV6-1 to TRBJ2-5; D is uncertain. Read data end 3 residues before the CDR3 end; the end is taken from the germline J gene. This CDR3 comprises 12 residues. V shed 4 bases and J shed 5 bases, with 8 bases lying between them. From germline, CDR1 is MNHNS and CDR2 SASEGT.

The table lists this clone with many counts. The read ends 3 residues early relative to the CDR3; the germline J gene fills the gap. The chain has TRBV30 and TRBJ1-1; 8 bases are shared with TRBD1. Germline V gene lookup returns CDR1 GTSNPN and CDR2 SVGIG (reference sequence). The ends lost 3 bases at V and 6 bases at J; junction bases unmatched: 0. The CDR3 sequence is 11 residues long. The covered CDR3 bases are TGTGCCTGGAGGACAGGGGCTGAA. Protein sequence: CAWRTGAE. The complete CDR3 reads CAWRTGAEAFF.

As for this clone: With the read ending 3 residues before the CDR3 end, the germline J gene is used to fill in that end. The chain joins TRBV6-2 or TRBV6-3 to TRBJ1-6, with 8 bases fitting TRBD1. The germline CDR1 and CDR2 sequences are MNHEY and SVGEGT. The V gene end was trimmed by 2 bases and the J gene end by 7 bases; junction bases not matched to a gene: 4. The CDR3 contains 15 residues. The CDR3 protein is CASSYRQGYNSPLHF. Partial CDR3 DNA: TGTGCCAGCAGTTACCGACAGGGGTACAATTCACCC.

There are many counts of this clone. The DNA ends 3 residues before the CDR3 does, and the rest of the CDR3 is filled in from the germline J gene. The chain uses TRBV29-1 and TRBJ2-7; D might be TRBD1 (5 bases). The CDR3 extends over 11 amino acids. Trimming removed 4 bases from V and 3 bases from J, with 7 bases in between. In germline, CDR1 is SQVTM, CDR2 ANQGSEA. CDR3 residues: CSVGTSYEQYF. Incomplete CDR3 DNA: TGCAGCGTTGGGACAAGCTACGAG.

This clone has just a few counts. The read finishes 3 residues shy of the CDR3 end, and the germline J gene is used to complete it. The chain employs TRBV7-2 and TRBJ2-5; 7 nucleotides match TRBD1. Germline-derived CDR1 and CDR2 are SGHTA and FQGNSA. The CDR3 contains 14 residues. V trimming: 5 bases; J trimming: 1 base; junction bases outside the gene matches: 4. The CDR3 loop is CASSARTGQETQYF. The DNA read from the CDR3 is TGTGCCAGCAGCGCCCGGACAGGCCAAGAGACC.

Details on this clone: The read terminates 3 residues ahead of where the CDR3 ends, so the germline J gene completes it. V is TRBV19 and J is TRBJ1-5; tentatively, D is TRBD1 (5 bases). The germline V gene encodes CDR1 LNHDA and CDR2 SQIVND (reference sequence). The CDR3 is made up of 16 amino acids. V shed 10 bases and J shed 2 bases, with 21 bases lying between them. The CDR3 protein is CAIGRRDSGGNQPQHF. CDR3 bases read: TGTGCCATCGGAAGACGGGACTCCGGTGGCAATCAGCCC.

The table lists this clone with a few counts. Coverage ceases 3 residues before the CDR3 finishes, and the germline J gene fills in the end. The genes are TRBV2 and TRBJ2-7, with D unresolved. V lost 6 bases, J lost 0 bases, and 6 bases lay in between. This CDR3 spans 12 amino acids. The V gene's germline CDR1 is SNHLY and CDR2 FYNNEI. This CDR3 is CASRASSYEQYF. Partial CDR3 DNA: TGTGCCAGCAGAGCTAGCTCCTACGAG.

This clone was seen only a few times. The read terminates 3 residues ahead of where the CDR3 ends, so the germline J gene completes it. The chain combines TRBV30 with TRBJ1-2, with TRBD1 matching 7 bases. This CDR3 has 13 amino acids. CDR1 and CDR2 (germline): GTSNPN, SVGIG (reference sequence). J gave up 4 bases and V 0 bases, and 2 bases lay outside the gene matches. CDR3 DNA, as far as it was read: TGTGCCTGGAGTGTACAGGGGATCTATGGC. Its protein is CAWSVQGIYG. The full CDR3 protein is CAWSVQGIYGYTF.

This clone was seen at least ten times. The read terminates 3 residues ahead of where the CDR3 ends, so the germline J gene completes it. V usage is TRBV20-1 and J usage is TRBJ2-4; 7 bases match TRBD2. The germline gives CDR1 DFQATT, CDR2 SNEGSKA (reference sequence). Unmatched junction bases numbered 20, after V lost 6 bases and J lost 6 bases. CDR3 length: 17 residues. The CDR3 bases that were read are TGCAGTGCAGAGGGGAGGGTAGCGCGGGGATTCGGAAACATT. Its translation: CSAEGRVARGFGNI. The entire CDR3 is CSAEGRVARGFGNIQYF.

The CDR3 sequence: CATGTVSGVYQPQHF. Partial CDR3 DNA: TGTGCCACCGGAACGGTTTCAGGGGTTTATCAGCCC. The chain recombines TRBV19 with TRBJ1-5; D might be TRBD1 (6 bases). The sequence runs out 3 residues before the end of the CDR3; the remainder is reconstructed from the germline J gene. This CDR3 contains 15 residues. Trimming stripped 10 bases from V and 5 bases from J, with 21 bases between. Germline CDR1 LNHDA, CDR2 SQIVND (reference sequence).

A note on this clone: The read ends 3 residues shy of where the CDR3 ends; the end is completed using the germline J gene. This chain connects TRBV7-8 to TRBJ1-5, with D hard to call. CDR3 size: 15 residues. The germline V gene has CDR1 SGHVS and CDR2 FQNEAQ. Trimming stripped 5 bases from V and 5 bases from J, with 16 bases between. Incomplete CDR3 DNA: TGTGCCAGCAGCCCACGGGTGGGTATCTATCAGCCC. This translates into CASSPRVGIYQP. In full, the CDR3 is CASSPRVGIYQPQHF.

This clone ranks as medium-sized. The CDR3 goes on 3 residues after the read ends, and that part is filled in from the germline J gene. The V gene is TRBV27, the J gene TRBJ1-1, with no clear D. CDR1 MNHEY and CDR2 SMNVEV come from the germline V gene (reference sequence). The CDR3 extends over 13 amino acids. Trimming left V 3 bases short and J 4 bases short, with 9 bases between. The CDR3 bases that were read are TGTGCCAGCAGTTTTCTCAAAGGCACTGAA. It yields the protein CASSFLKGTE. The whole CDR3 protein is CASSFLKGTEAFF.

This clone was observed a few times. With the read ending 3 residues before the CDR3 end, the germline J gene is used to fill in that end. This chain uses TRBV19 with TRBJ2-1, with 9 bases fitting TRBD2. V shed 4 bases, J shed 6 bases, and the junction held 4 bases outside the gene matches. This CDR3 has 14 amino acids. Germline loops: CDR1 LNHDA, CDR2 SQIVND (reference sequence). Here the CDR3 reads CASSSGGAANEQFF. Partial CDR3 DNA: TGTGCCAGTAGTAGCGGGGGGGCCGCCAATGAG.